This T cell receptor beta chain came from a study of beta chain features in type 1 diabetes. Study observations and caveats: The question of HLA type influencing TCRB rearrangement was one that remained unresolved here. For Type 1 diabetes patients, all four CD4+ subsets carried TCRB CDR3s that were moderately but significantly shorter.

The germline CDR1 and CDR2 sequences are LNHDA and SQIVND (reference sequence). The V gene end was trimmed by 9 bases and the J gene end by 5 bases; junction bases not matched to a gene: 10. CDR3 length: 14 amino acids. Of the isolated RNA, all was reverse transcribed, and so the sequenced material was expressed TCRB transcripts. The protocol was immunoSEQ multiplex PCR, while the TCRdb copy is restricted to in-frame clones and leaves out a portion. In the table there are about 160,000 clones, roughly 59% of which are singletons. This clone was seen only a few times. The antigen is not known. This sequence was found in a man under 40 with type 1 diabetes. J is TRBJ2-7 and V is TRBV19; TRBD1 matches 10 bases. The sequenced sample was naive CD4+ T cells from blood. CDR3 in DNA: TGTGCCAGCCAAAAGACAGGGGGCAGCGACGAGCAGTACTTC. It is translated as CASQKTGGSDEQYF. Full variable domain (rest looked up from reference TRBV19 and TRBJ2-7): DGGITQSPKYLFRKEGQNVTLSCEQNLNHDAMYWYRQDPGQGLRLIYYSQIVNDFQKGDIAEGYSVSREKKESFPLTVTSAQKNPTAFYLCASQKTGGSDEQYFGPGTRLTVT.